The source of this T cell receptor (beta chain) is a study of control samples from healthy donors and cancer patients. The table came from immunoSEQ multiplex PCR; TCRdb's copy has only in-frame clones and leaves some out. The sample consists of 100,000 or so clones, under 90% of them appearing once. This TCR was sampled from a woman aged 50 to 60 in good health. Sequenced material: blood.

The CDR3, as DNA: TGTGCCAGCTCTACCCATTTACTGAGCTCTGGAAACACCATATATTTT. This codes for CASSTHLLSSGNTIYF. V is TRBV28 and J is TRBJ1-3; D not resolved. Germline assignment: CDR1 MDHEN and CDR2 SYDVKM. Trimming left V 8 bases short and J 0 bases short, with 17 bases between. The CDR3 length is 16 residues. Full variable domain (remainder filled in from reference TRBV28 and TRBJ1-3): DVKVTQSSRYLVKRTGEKVFLECVQDMDHENMFWYRQDPGLGLRLIYFSYDVKMKEKGDIPEGYSVSREKKERFSLILESASTNQTSMYLCASSTHLLSSGNTIYFGEGSWLTVV.